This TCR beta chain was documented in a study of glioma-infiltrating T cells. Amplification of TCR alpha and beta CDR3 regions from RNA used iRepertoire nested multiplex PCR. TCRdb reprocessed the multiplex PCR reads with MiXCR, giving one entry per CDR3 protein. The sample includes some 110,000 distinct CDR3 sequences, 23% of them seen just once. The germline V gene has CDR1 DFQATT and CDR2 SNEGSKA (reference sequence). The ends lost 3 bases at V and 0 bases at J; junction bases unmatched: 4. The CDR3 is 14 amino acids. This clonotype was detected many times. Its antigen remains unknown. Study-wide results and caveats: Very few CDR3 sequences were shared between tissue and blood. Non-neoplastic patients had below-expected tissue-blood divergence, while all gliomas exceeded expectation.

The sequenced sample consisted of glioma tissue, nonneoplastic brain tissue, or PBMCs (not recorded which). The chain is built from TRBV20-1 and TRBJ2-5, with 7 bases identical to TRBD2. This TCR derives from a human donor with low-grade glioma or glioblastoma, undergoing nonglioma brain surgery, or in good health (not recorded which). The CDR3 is CSARVGTNQETQYF. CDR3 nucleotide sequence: TGCAGTGCTAGGGTCGGGACTAACCAAGAGACCCAGTACTTC.